The 8 T cell receptor beta chains presented below share a single source sample, sequenced in a study of shared clonotypes between healthy human individuals. Assay used: immunoSEQ multiplex PCR; TCRdb lists only in-frame clones, some missing. Found here are more than 400,000 clones, about 78% of them singletons; the top ten hold about 12%. Sequencing was carried out using PBMCs. The receptors come from a woman in her thirties or forties in good health. Some clones in this sample may be carry-over from other donors' samples.

This chain joins TRBV6-1 and TRBJ2-5; tentatively, D is TRBD1 (5 bases). Gene TRBJ2-7 matches the end of the DNA better, so the J call may be wrong. The germline V gene has CDR1 MNHNS and CDR2 SASEGT. This CDR3 comprises 14 residues. Here the CDR3 DNA reads TGTGCCAGCAGTGAAGACCAGGGTGGCTACGAGCAGTACTTC. This translates into CASSEDQGGYEQYF.

The chain carries TRBV28 and TRBJ1-5; D ambiguous. The CDR3 sequence is 12 residues long. Germline loops: CDR1 MDHEN, CDR2 SYDVKM. V was clipped by 6 bases and J by 2 bases, with 5 bases between them. In DNA, the CDR3 is TGTGCCAGCAGGGAGGGCAATCAGCCCCAGCATTTT. This codes for CASREGNQPQHF.

This chain joins TRBV29-1 and TRBJ1-1, with a weak D call TRBD1 (5 bases). CDR3 length: 13 amino acids. Trimming left V 5 bases short and J 0 bases short, with 10 bases between. Germline lookup yields CDR1 SQVTM and CDR2 ANQGSEA. CDR3 in DNA: TGCAGCGTTTACGCAGGGATGAACACTGAAGCTTTCTTT. It translates to CSVYAGMNTEAFF.

This clone showed up just a few times. The J gene is TRBJ2-7, the V gene TRBV7-8; TRBD2 matches at 12 bases. The CDR3 contains 16 residues. V was pared by 5 bases and J by 2 bases, with 7 bases of the junction left unmatched. Germline V gene lookup returns CDR1 SGHVS and CDR2 FQNEAQ. The CDR3 DNA sequence: TGTGCCAGCAGCACACCGACTAGCGGGAGCGCCTACGAGCAGTACTTC. Translated: CASSTPTSGSAYEQYF. Full variable domain (outside the CDR3, taken from reference TRBV7-8 and TRBJ2-7): GAGVSQSPRYKVAKRGQDVALRCDPISGHVSLFWYQQALGQGPEFLTYFQNEAQLDKSGLPSDRFFAERPEGSVSTLKIQRTQQEDSAVYLCASSTPTSGSAYEQYFGPGTRLTVT.

V usage is TRBV30 and J usage is TRBJ1-1; possible D gene TRBD1, 5 bases. CDR1 GTSNPN and CDR2 SVGIG come from the germline V gene (reference sequence). Trimming took 0 bases from V and 5 from J, leaving 10 bases between them. The CDR3 is made up of 13 amino acids. The CDR3 DNA is TGTGCCTGGAGTGTCGGGGAGGGGACTGAAGCTTTCTTT. It codes for CAWSVGEGTEAFF.

This clone appeared once. The chain uses TRBV5-1 and TRBJ2-7; D tentatively fits TRBD1 or TRBD2 (5 bases each). The CDR3 covers 14 residues. The V gene's germline CDR1 is SGHRS and CDR2 YFSETQ. Trimming left V 4 bases short and J 4 bases short, with 15 bases between. The CDR3 region is CASSASFGAYEQYF. CDR3 bases: TGCGCCAGCAGCGCTTCGTTCGGGGCGTACGAGCAGTACTTC.

This chain's CDR3 is CASSATTGGNTIYF. For the CDR3, the DNA is TGTGCCAGCAGCGCTACAACGGGTGGAAACACCATATATTTT. The chain employs TRBV7-8 and TRBJ1-3; D remains unclear. The CDR3 is made up of 14 amino acids. Trimming stripped 5 bases from V and 3 bases from J, with 11 bases between. Germline CDR1 and CDR2: SGHVS and FQNEAQ.

This clone was counted once. V and J are TRBV29-1 and TRBJ2-3, with 11 bases lining up with TRBD2. The CDR3 is 14 amino acids. The ends lost 6 bases at V and 1 base at J; junction bases unmatched: 3. Germline V gene lookup returns CDR1 SQVTM and CDR2 ANQGSEA. The CDR3 region is CSVGGLAGTDTQYF. The CDR3 DNA is TGCAGCGTGGGGGGACTAGCGGGCACAGATACGCAGTATTTT.